This is a list of T cell receptor beta chains from one sample in a study of T cell responses to AZD1222 COVID-19 vaccine. Sequencing used immunoSEQ multiplex PCR; TCRdb keeps in-frame clones, though not all of them. The sample shows fewer than 300,000 clones, 93% of them seen only once. The input for sequencing was peripheral blood, taken on day 0 of AZD1222 vaccination. The receptors were gathered from an adult in good health. CDR3s include the opening cysteine and the closing phenylalanine or tryptophan. Size tells how often a clone was seen (once, few, many) or the class of an expanded clone, and some rows leave it out.

>16|TRBJ2-7|few|TRBV2
CASSGGRTSLVYEQYF
>13|TRBJ1-6|NA|TRBV2
CASSEGGNTPLHF
>15|TRBJ2-3|NA|TRBV2
CASSLGSAPTDTQYF
>16|TRBJ2-3|NA|TRBV4-2
CASSQEGGRATDTQYF
>14|TRBJ1-2|NA|TRBV7-9
CASSHRDQVAGYTF
>13|TRBJ2-3|NA|TRBV5-1
CASSLETTNTQYF
>13|TRBJ1-5|NA|TRBV7-8
CASSRSGDQPQHF
>15|TRBJ1-2|NA|TRBV7-2
CASRRGPKGAYGYTF
>15|TRBJ2-7|once|TRBV29-1
CSVSKAVTGRGEQYF
>13|TRBJ2-3|NA|TRBV2
CASKGRSTDTQYF
>15|TRBJ2-2|NA|TRBV4-3
CASSPGLANTGELFF
>14|TRBJ1-6|NA|TRBV28
CASSLSHQNSPLHF
>12|TRBJ1-5|few|TRBV7-2
CASSWGGQPQHF
>17|TRBJ1-5|once|TRBV28
CASSLSPGQRGNQPQHF
>14|TRBJ2-7|NA|TRBV7-3
CASSTGAGRREQYF
>15|TRBJ1-4|once|TRBV4-3
CASSQENRVWEKLFF
>15|TRBJ1-6|NA|TRBV5-1
CASRDTGTGNSPLHF
>13|TRBJ2-3|NA|TRBV21-1
CASSKLDRAGLYF
>12|TRBJ1-2|NA|TRBV28
CASSFSHPGYTF
>13|TRBJ1-4|NA|TRBV6-5
CASSYLPFEKLFF
>15|TRBJ2-1|NA|TRBV7-9
CASSRQGDVINEQFF
>15|TRBJ2-1|NA|TRBV10-3
CAISESVRSPHEQFF
>17|TRBJ2-6|NA|TRBV14
CASSQDWGVRVQNVLTF
>15|TRBJ1-1|once|TRBV6-5
CASSYQRQPNTEAFF
>14|TRBJ1-6|once|TRBV3-1/TRBV3-2
CASSLDRAGSPLHF
>13|TRBJ2-6|NA|TRBV27
CASRLSGANVLTF
>13|TRBJ2-7|NA|TRBV11-2
CASSPRSGLGQYF
>13|TRBJ2-7|NA|TRBV3-1/TRBV3-2
CASSQSDTYEQYF
>13|TRBJ2-5|NA|TRBV28
CASSLSQKWSQYF
>13|TRBJ2-2|NA|TRBV5-5
CATFGVGTGELFF
>16|TRBJ2-7|NA|TRBV7-9
CASSLPGTASSYEQYF
>14|TRBJ1-6|NA|TRBV5-4
CASSPVTDNSPLHF
>13|TRBJ2-6|NA|TRBV2
CASSFSRANVLTF
>15|TRBJ2-3|NA|TRBV5-1
CASSSSGTRSDTQYF
>14|TRBJ2-7|NA|TRBV10-1
CASSEGQGRYEQYF
>14|TRBJ1-2|NA|TRBV5-4
CASSPRGGPYGYTF
>15|TRBJ2-2|NA|TRBV23-1
CASDPDRPSAGELFF
>15|TRBJ1-1|NA|TRBV7-2
CASSLGQDRNTEAFF
>13|TRBJ2-1|NA|TRBV3-1/TRBV3-2
CASSQVPNTKQFF
>16|TRBJ1-1|NA|TRBV4-1
CASSQVPGGAGTEAFF
>13|TRBJ1-5|NA|TRBV6-5
CASRSAGGQPQHF
>10|TRBJ1-2|NA|TRBV2
CASSEGGYTF
>15|TRBJ2-7|NA|TRBV7-9
CASSLRGEGAGEQYF
>14|TRBJ2-1|once|TRBV5-4
CASSLPQVGSEQFF
>20|TRBJ2-3|NA|TRBV12-2
CASRSLVASWRGGRGDTQYF
>13|TRBJ1-5|NA|TRBV19
CASSILKNQPQHF
>13|TRBJ2-1|once|TRBV13
CASSFTGGYEQFF
>13|TRBJ2-3|NA|TRBV7-2
CASSLGGRGTQYF
>13|TRBJ2-3|once|TRBV29-1
CSVGREGIDTQYF
>14|TRBJ2-7|NA|TRBV28
CASSSGTTPYEQYF
>14|TRBJ1-4|NA|TRBV7-2
CASSLRGGGEKLFF
>18|TRBJ1-2|NA|TRBV28
CASSFWGAGTATAYGYTF
>10|TRBJ2-1|NA|TRBV20-1
CSALQGKQFF
>17|TRBJ2-3|NA|TRBV18
CASSQVSMRGFTDTQYF